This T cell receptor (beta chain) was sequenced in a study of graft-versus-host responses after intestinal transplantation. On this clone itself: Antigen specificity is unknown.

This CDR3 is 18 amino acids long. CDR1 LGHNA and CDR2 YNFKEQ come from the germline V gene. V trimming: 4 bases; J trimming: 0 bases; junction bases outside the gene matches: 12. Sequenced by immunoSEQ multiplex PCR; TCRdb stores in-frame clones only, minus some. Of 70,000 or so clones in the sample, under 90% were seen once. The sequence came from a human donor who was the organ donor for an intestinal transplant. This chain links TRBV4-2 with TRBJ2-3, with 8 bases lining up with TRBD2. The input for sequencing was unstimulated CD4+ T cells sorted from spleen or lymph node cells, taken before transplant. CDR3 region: CASSLRSGGVTSTDTQYF. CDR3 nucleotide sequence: TGTGCCAGCAGCCTCCGGAGCGGGGGTGTGACTAGCACAGATACGCAGTATTTT.